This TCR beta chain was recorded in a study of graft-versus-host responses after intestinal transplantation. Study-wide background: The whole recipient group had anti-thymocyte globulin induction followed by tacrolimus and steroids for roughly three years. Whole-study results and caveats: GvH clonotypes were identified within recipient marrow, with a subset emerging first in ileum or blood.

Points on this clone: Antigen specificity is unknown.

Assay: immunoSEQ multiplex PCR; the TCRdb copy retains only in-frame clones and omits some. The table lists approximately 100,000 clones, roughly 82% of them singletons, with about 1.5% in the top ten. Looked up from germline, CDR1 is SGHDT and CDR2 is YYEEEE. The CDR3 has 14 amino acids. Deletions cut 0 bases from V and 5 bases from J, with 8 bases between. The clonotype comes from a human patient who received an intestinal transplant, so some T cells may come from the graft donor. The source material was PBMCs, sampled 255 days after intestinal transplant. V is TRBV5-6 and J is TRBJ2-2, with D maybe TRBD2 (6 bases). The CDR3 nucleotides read TGTGCCAGCAGCTTGGTTCTAGCGACCGGGGAGCTGTTTTTT. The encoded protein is CASSLVLATGELFF.